This section outlines one T cell receptor (beta chain) sequence together with its context. Its specificity is not known. The CDR3 length is 14 residues. The germline V gene encodes CDR1 SGHVS and CDR2 FNYEAQ. The sample originates from a study of OX40 agonist ivuxolimab in advanced cancers. Across the study: The study treated patients with ivuxolimab, an agonistic anti-OX40 (CD134) antibody. Findings and caveats of the study: At 0.1 to 3.0 mg/kg, clonal expansion of CD4+ and CD8+ blood T cells had occurred by week 6. Nonresponders included some who also had low normalized T-cell clonal expansion.

Collection of blood occurred at baseline, at cycle 4 day 1, and at cycle 7 day 1. Sequencing used immunoSEQ multiplex PCR; TCRdb keeps in-frame clones, though not all of them. The sample lists about 33,000 clones; approximately 84% were seen once. Source: CD4+ or CD8+ T cells sorted from blood, taken in a trial of the OX40 agonist ivuxolimab. The chain employs TRBV7-6 and TRBJ2-1; possible D gene TRBD2, 6 bases. The TCR sequence derives from an adult with an advanced solid tumor such as melanoma, head and neck, liver or kidney cancer. DNA of the CDR3: TGTGCTAGCGGCGGAGGCCAGTCCTACAATGAGCAGTTCTTC. Protein sequence: CASGGGQSYNEQFF.